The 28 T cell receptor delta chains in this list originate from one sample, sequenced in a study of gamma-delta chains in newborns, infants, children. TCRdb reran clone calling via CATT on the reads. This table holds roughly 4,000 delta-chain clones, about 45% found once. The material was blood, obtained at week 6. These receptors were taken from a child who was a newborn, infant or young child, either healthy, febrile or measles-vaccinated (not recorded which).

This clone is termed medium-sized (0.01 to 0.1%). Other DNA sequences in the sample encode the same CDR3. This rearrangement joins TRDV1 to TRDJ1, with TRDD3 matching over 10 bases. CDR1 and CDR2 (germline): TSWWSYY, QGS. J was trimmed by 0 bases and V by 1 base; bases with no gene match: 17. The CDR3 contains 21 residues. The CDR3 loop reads CALGEHRPSKDWGMYTDKLIF. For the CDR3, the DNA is TGTGCTCTTGGGGAACACCGGCCTTCCAAGGACTGGGGGATGTACACCGATAAACTCATCTTT.

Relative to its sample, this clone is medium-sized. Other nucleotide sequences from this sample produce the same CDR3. Here the CDR3 DNA reads TGTGCCTGTGACAGTCTGGGGGATACACACACCGATAAACTCATCTTT. It codes for CACDSLGDTHTDKLIF. This chain connects TRDV2 to TRDJ1; 11 bases are a match to TRDD3. After removal of 2 bases from V and 0 bases from J, the junction contained 4 bases not matched to a gene. Per the germline V gene, CDR1 is GEAIGNYY and CDR2 is EKD. The CDR3 loop spans 16 amino acids.

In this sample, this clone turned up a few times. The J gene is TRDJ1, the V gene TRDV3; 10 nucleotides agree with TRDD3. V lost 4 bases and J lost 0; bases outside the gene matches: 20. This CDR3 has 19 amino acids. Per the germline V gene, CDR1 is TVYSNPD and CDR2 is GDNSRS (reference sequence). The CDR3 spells CASSLRGGYKGQYTDKLIF. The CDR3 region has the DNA TGTGCCTCCTCCCTACGTGGGGGATACAAGGGCCAGTACACCGATAAACTCATCTTT.

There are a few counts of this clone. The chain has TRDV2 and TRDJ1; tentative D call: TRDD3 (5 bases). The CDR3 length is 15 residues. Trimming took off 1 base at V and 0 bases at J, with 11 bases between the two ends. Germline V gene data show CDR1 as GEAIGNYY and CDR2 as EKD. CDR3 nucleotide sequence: TGTGCCTGTGACACGGGGGGGTTGTACACCGATAAACTCATCTTT. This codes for CACDTGGLYTDKLIF.

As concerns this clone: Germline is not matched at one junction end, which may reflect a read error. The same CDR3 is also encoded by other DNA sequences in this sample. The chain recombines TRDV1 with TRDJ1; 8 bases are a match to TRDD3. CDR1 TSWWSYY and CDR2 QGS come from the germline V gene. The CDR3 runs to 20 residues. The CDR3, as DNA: TGTGCCCTTGGGAGTTCTACGGGTTGGGGGATTGAGGTCTTGGGCGATAAACTCATCTTT. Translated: CALGSSTGWGIEVLGDKLIF.

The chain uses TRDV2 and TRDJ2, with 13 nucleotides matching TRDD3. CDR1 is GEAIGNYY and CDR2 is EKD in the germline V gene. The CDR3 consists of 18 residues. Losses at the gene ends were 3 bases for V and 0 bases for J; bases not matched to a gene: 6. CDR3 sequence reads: CACDASTGGYALTAQLFF. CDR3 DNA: TGTGCCTGTGACGCGAGTACTGGGGGATACGCTTTGACAGCACAACTCTTCTTT.

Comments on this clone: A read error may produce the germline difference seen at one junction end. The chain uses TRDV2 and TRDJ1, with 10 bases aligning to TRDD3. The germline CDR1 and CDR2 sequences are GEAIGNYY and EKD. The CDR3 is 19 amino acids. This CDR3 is CACDPLTGGSRVYTDELIF. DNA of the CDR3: TGTGCCTGTGACCCTTTAACTGGGGGATCCCGCGTATACACCGATGAACTCATCTTT.

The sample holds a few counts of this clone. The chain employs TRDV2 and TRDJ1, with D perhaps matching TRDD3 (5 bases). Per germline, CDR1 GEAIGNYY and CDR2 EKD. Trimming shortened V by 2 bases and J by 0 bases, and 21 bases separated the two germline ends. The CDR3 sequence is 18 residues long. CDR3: CACDKEYWHTLYTDKLIF. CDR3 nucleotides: TGTGCCTGTGACAAGGAGTACTGGCATACCCTATACACCGATAAACTCATCTTT.

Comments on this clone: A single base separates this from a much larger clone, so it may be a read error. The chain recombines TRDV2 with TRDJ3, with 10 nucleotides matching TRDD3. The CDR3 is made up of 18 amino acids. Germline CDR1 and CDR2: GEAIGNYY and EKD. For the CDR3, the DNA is TGTGCCGGTGACACCGGGGGATACGGCTCCTGGGACACCCGACAGATGTTTTTC. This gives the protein CAGDTGGYGSWDTRQMFF.

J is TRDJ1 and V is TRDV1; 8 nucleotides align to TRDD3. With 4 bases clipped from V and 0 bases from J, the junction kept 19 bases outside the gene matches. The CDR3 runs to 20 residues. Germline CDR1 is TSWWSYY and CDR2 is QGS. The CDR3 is CALGGSPGVYWGPDTDKLIF. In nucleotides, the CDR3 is TGTGCTCTTGGGGGGTCCCCTGGGGTCTACTGGGGGCCTGACACCGATAAACTCATCTTT.

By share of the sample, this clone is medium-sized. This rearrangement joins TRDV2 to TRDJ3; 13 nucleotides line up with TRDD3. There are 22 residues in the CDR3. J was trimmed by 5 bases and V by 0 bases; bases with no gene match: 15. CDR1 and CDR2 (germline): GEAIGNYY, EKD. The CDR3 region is CACDTVPANWGIRSRDTRQMFF. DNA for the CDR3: TGTGCCTGTGACACCGTACCCGCAAACTGGGGGATACGCTCAAGGGACACCCGACAGATGTTTTTC.

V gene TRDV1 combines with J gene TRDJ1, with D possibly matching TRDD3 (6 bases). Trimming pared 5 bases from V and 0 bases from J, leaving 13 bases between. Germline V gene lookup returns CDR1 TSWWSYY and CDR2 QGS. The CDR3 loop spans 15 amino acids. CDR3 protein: CALGRTGLYTDKLIF. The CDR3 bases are TGTGCTCTTGGGCGTACTGGGCTTTACACCGATAAACTCATCTTT.

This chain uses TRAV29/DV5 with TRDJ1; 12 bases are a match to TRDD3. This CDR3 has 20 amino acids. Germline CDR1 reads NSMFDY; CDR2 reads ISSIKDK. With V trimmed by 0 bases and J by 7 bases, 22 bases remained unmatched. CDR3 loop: CAASVPQKAILGDTIGKLIF. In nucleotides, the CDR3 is TGTGCAGCAAGCGTCCCCCAGAAGGCGATACTGGGGGATACAATAGGTAAACTCATCTTT.

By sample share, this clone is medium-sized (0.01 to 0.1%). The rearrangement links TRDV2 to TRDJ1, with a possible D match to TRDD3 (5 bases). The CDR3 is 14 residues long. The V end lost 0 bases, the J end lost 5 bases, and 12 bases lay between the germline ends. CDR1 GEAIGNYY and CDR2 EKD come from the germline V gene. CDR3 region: CACDTAGEGDKLIF. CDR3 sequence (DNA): TGTGCCTGTGACACCGCCGGGGAGGGAGATAAACTCATCTTT.

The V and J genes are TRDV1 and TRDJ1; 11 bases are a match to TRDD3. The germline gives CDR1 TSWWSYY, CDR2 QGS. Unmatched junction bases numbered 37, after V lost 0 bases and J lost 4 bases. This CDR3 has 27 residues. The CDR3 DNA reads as TGTGCTCTTGGGGAACTAGACTTCCCCTCCCTCCTCCTGTACTGGGGGATAAAGGTTCCCTTCGGCGATAAACTCATCTTT. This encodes CALGELDFPSLLLYWGIKVPFGDKLIF.

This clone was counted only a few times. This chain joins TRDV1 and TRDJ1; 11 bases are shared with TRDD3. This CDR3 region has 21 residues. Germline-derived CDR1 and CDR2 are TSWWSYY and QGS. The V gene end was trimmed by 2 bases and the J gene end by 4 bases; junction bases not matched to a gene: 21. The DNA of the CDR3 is TGTGCTCTTGGGGAAGGTCCTCTCCGGGCTGGGGGATACCCTACGAGCGATAAACTCATCTTT. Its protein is CALGEGPLRAGGYPTSDKLIF.

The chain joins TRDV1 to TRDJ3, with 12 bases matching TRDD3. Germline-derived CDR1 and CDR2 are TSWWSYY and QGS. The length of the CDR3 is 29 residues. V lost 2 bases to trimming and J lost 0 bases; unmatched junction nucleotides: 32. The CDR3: CALGEKLRIPSTDTLGDTESSWDTRQMFF. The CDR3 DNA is TGTGCTCTTGGGGAAAAGTTGCGTATCCCATCTACGGATACTCTGGGGGATACGGAAAGCTCCTGGGACACCCGACAGATGTTTTTC.

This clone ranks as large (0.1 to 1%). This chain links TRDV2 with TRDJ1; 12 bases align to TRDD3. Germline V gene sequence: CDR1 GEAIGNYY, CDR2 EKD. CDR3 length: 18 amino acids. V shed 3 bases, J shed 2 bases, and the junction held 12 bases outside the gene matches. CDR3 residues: CACDPVLGDTKRTDKLIF. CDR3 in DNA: TGTGCCTGTGACCCAGTACTGGGGGATACAAAGAGGACCGATAAACTCATCTTT.

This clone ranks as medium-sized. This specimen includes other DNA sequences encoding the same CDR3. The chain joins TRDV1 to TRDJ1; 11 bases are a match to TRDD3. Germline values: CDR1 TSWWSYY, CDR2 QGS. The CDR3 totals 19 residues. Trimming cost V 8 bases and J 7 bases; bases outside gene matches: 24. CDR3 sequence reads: CALTSFPTQWGIRAGKLIF. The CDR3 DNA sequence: TGTGCTCTTACCTCCTTTCCTACGCAGTGGGGGATACGCGCGGGTAAACTCATCTTT.

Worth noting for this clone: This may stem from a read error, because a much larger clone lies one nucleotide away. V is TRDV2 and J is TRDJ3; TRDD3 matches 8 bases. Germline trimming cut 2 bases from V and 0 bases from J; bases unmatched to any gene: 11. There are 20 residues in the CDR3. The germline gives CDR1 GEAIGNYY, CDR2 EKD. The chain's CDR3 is CACDRVLRDTSSWDTRQMFF. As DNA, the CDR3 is TGTGCCTGTGACAGAGTACTGAGGGATACGAGCTCCTGGGACACCCGACAGATGTTTTTC.

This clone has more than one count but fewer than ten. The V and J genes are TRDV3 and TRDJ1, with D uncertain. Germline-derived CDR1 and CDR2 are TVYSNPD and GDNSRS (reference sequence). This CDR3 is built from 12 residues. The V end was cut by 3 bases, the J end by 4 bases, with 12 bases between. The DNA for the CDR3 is TGTGCCTTATCTATGACTGTCGATAAACTCATCTTT. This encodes CALSMTVDKLIF.

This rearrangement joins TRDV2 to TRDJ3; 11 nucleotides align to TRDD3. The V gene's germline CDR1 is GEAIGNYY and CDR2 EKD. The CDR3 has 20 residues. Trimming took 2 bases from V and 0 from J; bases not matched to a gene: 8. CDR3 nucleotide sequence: TGTGCCTGTGACAAAGTACTGGGGGATATCCTCTCCTGGGACACCCGACAGATGTTTTTC. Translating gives CACDKVLGDILSWDTRQMFF.

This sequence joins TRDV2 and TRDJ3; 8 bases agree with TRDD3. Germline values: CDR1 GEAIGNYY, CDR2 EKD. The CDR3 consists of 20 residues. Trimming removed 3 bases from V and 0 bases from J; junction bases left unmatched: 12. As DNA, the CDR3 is TGTGCCTGTGACGCCCTGGGGGACCTACCGAGCTCCTGGGACACCCGACAGATGTTTTTC. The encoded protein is CACDALGDLPSSWDTRQMFF.

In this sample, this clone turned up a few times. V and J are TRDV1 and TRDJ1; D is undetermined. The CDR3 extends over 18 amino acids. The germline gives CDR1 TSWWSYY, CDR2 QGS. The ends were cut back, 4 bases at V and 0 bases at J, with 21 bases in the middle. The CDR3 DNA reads TGTGCTCTTGGGGCCGCCGTGGGTTACAGGGACGACACCGATAAACTCATCTTT. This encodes CALGAAVGYRDDTDKLIF.

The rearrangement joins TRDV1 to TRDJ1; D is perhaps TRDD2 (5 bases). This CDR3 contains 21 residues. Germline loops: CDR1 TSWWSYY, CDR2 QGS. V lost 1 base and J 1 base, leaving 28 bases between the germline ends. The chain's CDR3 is CALGEPPPGKFLTLGTDKLIF. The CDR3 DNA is TGTGCTCTTGGGGAACCCCCCCCGGGTAAGTTCCTCACCCTTGGCACCGATAAACTCATCTTT.

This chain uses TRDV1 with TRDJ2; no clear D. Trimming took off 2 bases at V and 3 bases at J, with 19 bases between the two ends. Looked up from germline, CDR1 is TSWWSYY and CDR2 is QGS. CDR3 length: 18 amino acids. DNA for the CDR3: TGTGCTCTTGGGGAAGGAGAGCGAGACACGGAGGTGACAGCACAACTCTTCTTT. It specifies CALGEGERDTEVTAQLFF.

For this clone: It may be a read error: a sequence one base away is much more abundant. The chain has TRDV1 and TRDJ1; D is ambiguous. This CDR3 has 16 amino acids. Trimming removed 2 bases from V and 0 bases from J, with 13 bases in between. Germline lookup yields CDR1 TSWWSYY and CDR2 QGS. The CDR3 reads CALGEIKQEYTDKLIF. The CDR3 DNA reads TGTGCTCTTGGGGAAATAAAGCAGGAATACACCGATAAACTCATCTTT.

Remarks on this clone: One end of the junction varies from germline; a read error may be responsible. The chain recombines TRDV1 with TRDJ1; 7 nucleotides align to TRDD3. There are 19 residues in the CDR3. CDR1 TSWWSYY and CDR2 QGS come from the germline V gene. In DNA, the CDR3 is TGTGCTCGTGGGGAACTTTATCTGGGGGTGCTCCGCGACACCGATAAACTCATCTTT. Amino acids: CARGELYLGVLRDTDKLIF.